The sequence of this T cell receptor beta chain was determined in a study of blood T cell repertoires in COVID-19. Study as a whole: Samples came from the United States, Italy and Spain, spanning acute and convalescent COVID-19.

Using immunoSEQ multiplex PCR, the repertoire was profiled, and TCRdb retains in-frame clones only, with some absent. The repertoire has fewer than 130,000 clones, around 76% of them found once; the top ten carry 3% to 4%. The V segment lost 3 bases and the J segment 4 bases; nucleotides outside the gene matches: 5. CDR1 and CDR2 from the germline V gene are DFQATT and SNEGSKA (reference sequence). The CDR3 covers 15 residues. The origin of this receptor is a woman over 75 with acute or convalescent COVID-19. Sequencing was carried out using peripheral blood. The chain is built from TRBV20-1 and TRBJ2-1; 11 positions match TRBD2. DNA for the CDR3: TGCAGTGCTAGTACTAGCGGGAGTAGGTACAATGAGCAGTTCTTC. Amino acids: CSASTSGSRYNEQFF.